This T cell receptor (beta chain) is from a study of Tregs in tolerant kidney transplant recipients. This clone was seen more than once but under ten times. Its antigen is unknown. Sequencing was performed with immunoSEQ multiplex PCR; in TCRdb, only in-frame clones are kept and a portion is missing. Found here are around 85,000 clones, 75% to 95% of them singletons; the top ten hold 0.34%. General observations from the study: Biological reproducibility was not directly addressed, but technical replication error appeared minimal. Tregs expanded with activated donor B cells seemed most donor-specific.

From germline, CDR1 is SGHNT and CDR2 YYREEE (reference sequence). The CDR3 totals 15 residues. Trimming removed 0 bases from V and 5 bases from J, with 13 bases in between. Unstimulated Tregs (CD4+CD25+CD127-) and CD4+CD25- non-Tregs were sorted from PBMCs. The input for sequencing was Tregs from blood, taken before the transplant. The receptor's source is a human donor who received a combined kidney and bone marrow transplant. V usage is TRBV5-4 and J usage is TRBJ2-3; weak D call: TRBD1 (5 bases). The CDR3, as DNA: TGTGCCAGCAGCTTGGTTTCCAGGGTTAAAGATACGCAGTATTTT. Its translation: CASSLVSRVKDTQYF.